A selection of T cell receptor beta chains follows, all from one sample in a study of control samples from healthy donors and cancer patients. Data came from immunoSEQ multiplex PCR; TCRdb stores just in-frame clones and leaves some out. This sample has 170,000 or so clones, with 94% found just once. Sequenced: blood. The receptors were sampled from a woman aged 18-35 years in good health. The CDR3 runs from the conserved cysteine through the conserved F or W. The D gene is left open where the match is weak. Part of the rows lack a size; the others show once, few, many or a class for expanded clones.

CDR3nt: TGTGCCAGCAGTTTAACAAGGGTCGGTAATGAAAAACTGTTTTTT
CDR3aa: CASSLTRVGNEKLFF
len: 15
v_gene: TRBV27
abundance: .
d_gene: .
j_gene: TRBJ1-4

CDR3nt: TGTGCCAGTACCCCCCCAAGGGGGAACCCTGGCTACACCTTC
CDR3aa: CASTPPRGNPGYTF
len: 14
v_gene: TRBV19
abundance: once
d_gene: .
j_gene: TRBJ1-2

CDR3nt: TGTGCCAGCAGCTTACATGACAGGAACTATGGCTACACCTTC
CDR3aa: CASSLHDRNYGYTF
len: 14
v_gene: TRBV7-8
abundance: .
d_gene: .
j_gene: TRBJ1-2

CDR3nt: TGTGCCAGCAGTGACAGCTACGAGCAGTACTTC
CDR3aa: CASSDSYEQYF
len: 11
v_gene: TRBV12-3/TRBV12-4
abundance: .
d_gene: .
j_gene: TRBJ2-7

CDR3nt: TGTGCCAGCAGCTTAAGGGGGCAAGGCAATCAGCCCCAGCATTTT
CDR3aa: CASSLRGQGNQPQHF
len: 15
v_gene: TRBV11-1
abundance: once
d_gene: TRBD1
j_gene: TRBJ1-5

CDR3nt: TGTGCCAGCAGCTGGCCAGGCTTAAGGAGATCGGGGAGCAATCAGCCCCAGCATTTT
CDR3aa: CASSWPGLRRSGSNQPQHF
len: 19
v_gene: TRBV5-8
abundance: .
d_gene: .
j_gene: TRBJ1-5

CDR3nt: TGTGCCAGCAGCTTCGGGACAGGGATTAATGAAAAACTGTTTTTT
CDR3aa: CASSFGTGINEKLFF
len: 15
v_gene: TRBV11-2
abundance: .
d_gene: TRBD1
j_gene: TRBJ1-4

CDR3nt: TGTGCCAGCAGCTTGGGTTTACGGGAATGGGACGACGAGCAGTACTTC
CDR3aa: CASSLGLREWDDEQYF
len: 16
v_gene: TRBV5-6
abundance: .
d_gene: .
j_gene: TRBJ2-7

CDR3nt: TGTGCCAGCAGCCTTAGCTCCTATAATTCACCCCTCCACTTT
CDR3aa: CASSLSSYNSPLHF
len: 14
v_gene: TRBV27
abundance: .
d_gene: .
j_gene: TRBJ1-6

CDR3nt: TGCGCCAGCAGCCTACGCTGGGGTTGGGGGCCAAGAGGAAACACTGAAGCTTTCTTT
CDR3aa: CASSLRWGWGPRGNTEAFF
len: 19
v_gene: TRBV4-1
abundance: .
d_gene: .
j_gene: TRBJ1-1

CDR3nt: TGTGCCGTAAAGGAGACAGCTAACTATGGCTACACCTTC
CDR3aa: CAVKETANYGYTF
len: 13
v_gene: TRBV12-3/TRBV12-4
abundance: .
d_gene: .
j_gene: TRBJ1-2

CDR3nt: TGCGCCAGCAGCTTGGTCGGTTCCTACGAGCAGTACTTC
CDR3aa: CASSLVGSYEQYF
len: 13
v_gene: TRBV5-1
abundance: .
d_gene: .
j_gene: TRBJ2-7

CDR3nt: TGTGCCAGCAGCTCCGGGACTAGCAGACAAGAGACCCAGTACTTC
CDR3aa: CASSSGTSRQETQYF
len: 15
v_gene: TRBV11-3
abundance: once
d_gene: TRBD2
j_gene: TRBJ2-5

CDR3nt: TGTGCCAGCAGCCCCTTACCCGCGGGGGGCGATCTAGCCAAAAACATTCAGTACTTC
CDR3aa: CASSPLPAGGDLAKNIQYF
len: 19
v_gene: TRBV3-1/TRBV3-2
abundance: .
d_gene: TRBD2
j_gene: TRBJ2-4

CDR3nt: TGTGCCAGCAGCCTCCCCCCCCTCTCTGGAAACACCATATATTTT
CDR3aa: CASSLPPLSGNTIYF
len: 15
v_gene: TRBV7-4
abundance: .
d_gene: .
j_gene: TRBJ1-3

CDR3nt: TGCGCCAGCAGCCTTGCGTGGGGACAGCTAAACACTGAAGCTTTCTTT
CDR3aa: CASSLAWGQLNTEAFF
len: 16
v_gene: TRBV4-1
abundance: few
d_gene: TRBD1
j_gene: TRBJ1-1

CDR3nt: TGTGCCAGCAGCGGACAGTTCTATGGCTACACCTTC
CDR3aa: CASSGQFYGYTF
len: 12
v_gene: TRBV7-9
abundance: .
d_gene: .
j_gene: TRBJ1-2

CDR3nt: TGTGCCAGCAGCCAAGAGAGACAGACTTCCTTTGGAAACACCATATATTTT
CDR3aa: CASSQERQTSFGNTIYF
len: 17
v_gene: TRBV4-2
abundance: .
d_gene: .
j_gene: TRBJ1-3

CDR3nt: TGTGCCAGCAGGCAAGGCAGGGCGCACGAGCAGTACTTC
CDR3aa: CASRQGRAHEQYF
len: 13
v_gene: TRBV7-9
abundance: .
d_gene: .
j_gene: TRBJ2-7

CDR3nt: TGTGCCAGCTCACCTATTCGTTGGGATACGCAGTATTTT
CDR3aa: CASSPIRWDTQYF
len: 13
v_gene: TRBV18
abundance: once
d_gene: .
j_gene: TRBJ2-3

CDR3nt: TGTGCCAGCAGCTGGCAGGCGGCGGGGGAGCAGTTCTTC
CDR3aa: CASSWQAAGEQFF
len: 13
v_gene: TRBV28
abundance: .
d_gene: .
j_gene: TRBJ2-1

CDR3nt: TGTGCCAGTAGTATAAGTACAGCCTTCATCTACGAGCAGTACTTC
CDR3aa: CASSISTAFIYEQYF
len: 15
v_gene: TRBV19
abundance: .
d_gene: .
j_gene: TRBJ2-7

CDR3nt: TGTGCCAGCAGCTTCTTGCGGTCCCCTCCTCTGCCGAACACCGGGGAGCTGTTTTTT
CDR3aa: CASSFLRSPPLPNTGELFF
len: 19
v_gene: TRBV5-6
abundance: .
d_gene: .
j_gene: TRBJ2-2

CDR3nt: TGTGCCAGCAGTTACGGGGTGAGCTCCTATAATTCACCCCTCCACTTT
CDR3aa: CASSYGVSSYNSPLHF
len: 16
v_gene: TRBV6-5
abundance: .
d_gene: .
j_gene: TRBJ1-6

CDR3nt: TGTGCCAGCACCGAATGGGGAGGGAGCAATCAGCCCCAGCATTTT
CDR3aa: CASTEWGGSNQPQHF
len: 15
v_gene: TRBV6-5
abundance: .
d_gene: .
j_gene: TRBJ1-5

CDR3nt: TGTGCCACCAGTGATCCCGGGACAGAAAAAGAGACCCAGTACTTC
CDR3aa: CATSDPGTEKETQYF
len: 15
v_gene: TRBV24-1
abundance: .
d_gene: TRBD1
j_gene: TRBJ2-5

CDR3nt: TGTGCCAGCAGCCTAGTACTAGCAGGTACGCAGTATTTT
CDR3aa: CASSLVLAGTQYF
len: 13
v_gene: TRBV3-1/TRBV3-2
abundance: few
d_gene: .
j_gene: TRBJ2-3

CDR3nt: TGCGCCAGCAGCTGGGGCGGGACCCTCTACGAGCAGTACTTC
CDR3aa: CASSWGGTLYEQYF
len: 14
v_gene: TRBV5-1
abundance: few
d_gene: .
j_gene: TRBJ2-7

CDR3nt: TGTGCCAGCAGCCAAGATTTTGGAAGGACGGACTATGGCTACACTTTC
CDR3aa: CASSQDFGRTDYGYTF
len: 16
v_gene: TRBV3-1/TRBV3-2
abundance: .
d_gene: .
j_gene: TRBJ1-2

CDR3nt: TGTGCCAGTAGCCCCCCCGGGAGGGAGACCCAGTACTTC
CDR3aa: CASSPPGRETQYF
len: 13
v_gene: TRBV19
abundance: .
d_gene: TRBD2
j_gene: TRBJ2-5

CDR3nt: TGTGCCACGCGGAGCGGAGCGCTTGGAGGCTACACCTTC
CDR3aa: CATRSGALGGYTF
len: 13
v_gene: TRBV24-1
abundance: .
d_gene: .
j_gene: TRBJ1-2

CDR3nt: TGTGCCAGCAGCTTGCGCCCCTGGGCGATCAATCAGCCCCAGCATTTT
CDR3aa: CASSLRPWAINQPQHF
len: 16
v_gene: TRBV7-2
abundance: .
d_gene: .
j_gene: TRBJ1-5

CDR3nt: TGTGCCAGCAGTGACTCGATGAGTCAGGGGAAAGCTTTCTTT
CDR3aa: CASSDSMSQGKAFF
len: 14
v_gene: TRBV6-4
abundance: .
d_gene: .
j_gene: TRBJ1-1

CDR3nt: TGTGCCAGCAGCCCCGACACCTATAATTCACCCCTCCACTTT
CDR3aa: CASSPDTYNSPLHF
len: 14
v_gene: TRBV28
abundance: .
d_gene: .
j_gene: TRBJ1-6

CDR3nt: TGCAGTGCTAGTAAGGAGGGATGGAGCAATCAGCCCCAGCATTTT
CDR3aa: CSASKEGWSNQPQHF
len: 15
v_gene: TRBV20-1
abundance: .
d_gene: .
j_gene: TRBJ1-5

CDR3nt: TGTGCCAGCGGTCGATCGGGTAACACTGAAGCTTTCTTT
CDR3aa: CASGRSGNTEAFF
len: 13
v_gene: TRBV6-6
abundance: .
d_gene: .
j_gene: TRBJ1-1

CDR3nt: TGTGCCAGCAGTTCCCCGATCACAGATACGCAGTATTTT
CDR3aa: CASSSPITDTQYF
len: 13
v_gene: TRBV6-5
abundance: .
d_gene: .
j_gene: TRBJ2-3

CDR3nt: TGTGCCAGCAGCTTAAGTACAGACCCTGGCTACACCTTC
CDR3aa: CASSLSTDPGYTF
len: 13
v_gene: TRBV7-2
abundance: .
d_gene: .
j_gene: TRBJ1-2

CDR3nt: TGTGCCAGCAGCTTGGTAGGAGAGACCCAGTACTTC
CDR3aa: CASSLVGETQYF
len: 12
v_gene: TRBV7-2
abundance: .
d_gene: .
j_gene: TRBJ2-5

CDR3nt: TGTGCCAGCAGCTTAGGCGGGGCGGGGGCGCAGGGAGAGACCCAGTACTTC
CDR3aa: CASSLGGAGAQGETQYF
len: 17
v_gene: TRBV11-3
abundance: .
d_gene: .
j_gene: TRBJ2-5

CDR3nt: TGCAGCGTGCAAAGAGCGGGAGGTAGCGAGCAGTACTTC
CDR3aa: CSVQRAGGSEQYF
len: 13
v_gene: TRBV29-1
abundance: .
d_gene: TRBD2
j_gene: TRBJ2-7

CDR3nt: TGTGCCAGCAGGCGGGCCACCTACGAGCAGTACTTC
CDR3aa: CASRRATYEQYF
len: 12
v_gene: TRBV2
abundance: .
d_gene: .
j_gene: TRBJ2-7

CDR3nt: TGTGCCACCAGTGCGGGTGTTGGCACTGAAGCTTTCTTT
CDR3aa: CATSAGVGTEAFF
len: 13
v_gene: TRBV24-1
abundance: .
d_gene: .
j_gene: TRBJ1-1

CDR3nt: TGCGCCAGCAGCTTGGACAGTTCCTATGGCTACACCTTC
CDR3aa: CASSLDSSYGYTF
len: 13
v_gene: TRBV5-1
abundance: .
d_gene: .
j_gene: TRBJ1-2

CDR3nt: TGTGCCAGCTCCTTAGCGTACCAAGAGACCCAGTACTTC
CDR3aa: CASSLAYQETQYF
len: 13
v_gene: TRBV27
abundance: .
d_gene: .
j_gene: TRBJ2-5

CDR3nt: TGTGCCAGCGAAGCTCCGGCTCGGGGCCAACTGTTTTTT
CDR3aa: CASEAPARGQLFF
len: 13
v_gene: TRBV5-6
abundance: .
d_gene: .
j_gene: TRBJ1-4